This T cell receptor beta chain was retrieved from a study of T cell responses to AZD1222 COVID-19 vaccine. This clone was seen once. Its cognate antigen is unknown. The CDR3 is 13 residues long. Germline lookup yields CDR1 SGHRS and CDR2 YFSETQ. Trimming removed 2 bases at V and 8 bases at J, with 8 bases between. Study results and limitations: The donor cohort was predominantly white British with a female majority, and clonal diversity may have been underestimated.

Pooled samples include second doses given at about 4 or 12 weeks. Profiled with immunoSEQ multiplex PCR; TCRdb holds only in-frame clones, not every one. The sample has more than 90,000 clones, about 89% seen once. V and J are TRBV5-1 and TRBJ2-6; D possibly matches TRBD1 or TRBD2 (5 bases each). The sequence came from an adult who received the AZD1222 COVID-19 vaccine. Source: peripheral blood, taken 28 days after the second AZD1222 dose. CDR3 loop: CASSFGGTNVLTF. CDR3 nucleotide sequence: TGCGCCAGCAGCTTTGGGGGAACCAACGTCCTGACTTTC.